The 19 T cell receptor beta chains below all came from one sample that was sequenced in a study of response to subunit inactivated influenza vaccine (dated by TCRdb to 2017 to 2018). Preparation of the library involved RT-PCR. The sequencing machine was an Illumina HiSeq 2500. TCRdb reprocessing: public reads trimmed at Q25 with fastp, clones called with MiXCR, in-frame beta chains kept. Each CDR3 protein appears once, grouped with its most common genes and DNA. Here the sample has about 570,000 distinct CDR3 sequences; roughly 12% occur a single time. The ten largest clones represent approximately 10% of the sample. The sample also formed part of further work on T cells expressing NK-cell markers. The second study, in turn, reports: 5'RACE template switching, by which a universal primer site and unique molecular identifiers were added, was used to make TCR beta cDNA libraries.

The sample in question was PBMCs from blood, obtained on the day of vaccination. These receptors were taken from a man aged 50-59 years who received an inactivated influenza vaccine. Donor details come from another sample of the same person, matched by shared clones.

This clonotype was picked up a small number of times. The chain employs TRBV5-1 and TRBJ2-1; D is undetermined. Per the germline V gene, CDR1 is SGHRS and CDR2 is YFSETQ. V was clipped by 0 bases and J by 8 bases, with 9 bases between them. The CDR3 totals 13 residues. The CDR3 coding sequence is TGCGCCAGCAGCTTGGATTGGTACGATGAGCAGTTCTTC. Protein sequence: CASSLDWYDEQFF.

This clonotype showed up just a few times. The V call is TRBV29-1, the J call TRBJ2-5; D remains ambiguous. The CDR3 is 13 residues long. The germline V gene has CDR1 SQVTM and CDR2 ANQGSEA. V gave up 3 bases and J gave up 5 bases, with 13 bases separating them. The CDR3 sequence is CSVDLGVWETQYF. DNA of the CDR3: TGCAGCGTTGACCTAGGAGTCTGGGAGACCCAGTACTTC. The whole variable domain, filled in from reference TRBV29-1 and TRBJ2-5, reads SAVISQKPSRDICQRGTSLTIQCQVDSQVTMMFWYRQQPGQSLTLIATANQGSEATYESGFVIDKFPISRPNLTFSTLTVSNMSPEDSSIYLCSVDLGVWETQYFGPGTRLLVL.

In its sample, this clonotype was seen a few times. The V and J genes are TRBV5-5 and TRBJ2-7; TRBD2 aligns across 7 bases. Trimming removed 3 bases from V and 3 bases from J; junction bases left unmatched: 6. Per germline, CDR1 SGHKS and CDR2 YYEKEE (reference sequence). CDR3 size: 14 residues. The CDR3 nucleotides are TGTGCCAGCAGCTGGGGAGGGACGTACTACGAGCAGTACTTC. The encoded protein is CASSWGGTYYEQYF. The variable domain in full, completed from reference TRBV5-5 and TRBJ2-7, reads DAGVTQSPTHLIKTRGQQVTLRCSPISGHKSVSWYQQVLGQGPQFIFQYYEKEERGRGNFPDRFSARQFPNYSSELNVNALLLGDSALYLCASSWGGTYYEQYFGPGTRLTVT.

V gene TRBV7-2 combines with J gene TRBJ2-3; 9 positions agree with TRBD2. V trimming: 5 bases; J trimming: 0 bases; junction bases outside the gene matches: 6. This CDR3 contains 16 residues. Germline V gene sequence: CDR1 SGHTA, CDR2 FQGNSA. In DNA, the CDR3 is TGTGCCAGCAGCATCGGGACTAGCCGTAGCACAGATACGCAGTATTTT. Its protein product is CASSIGTSRSTDTQYF.

This clonotype was detected a few times. The V gene is TRBV27, the J gene TRBJ2-7; 7 nucleotides agree with TRBD1. The ends lost 8 bases at V and 3 bases at J; junction bases unmatched: 7. The CDR3 is 13 amino acids. Germline V gene data show CDR1 as MNHEY and CDR2 as SMNVEV (reference sequence). This CDR3 reads CASARTGYYEQYF. In DNA, the CDR3 is TGTGCCAGCGCTAGGACAGGCTACTACGAGCAGTACTTC.

This clonotype was counted at least ten times. The chain joins TRBV29-1 to TRBJ2-2; 12 bases fit TRBD1. Germline V gene lookup returns CDR1 SQVTM and CDR2 ANQGSEA. The length of the CDR3 is 16 residues. V shed 6 bases and J 3 bases; nucleotides not matched to a gene: 8. The CDR3 reads CSVEGTGGRDTGELFF. For the CDR3, the DNA is TGCAGCGTAGAGGGGACAGGGGGCCGGGACACCGGGGAGCTGTTTTTT.

This clonotype was counted a few times. The chain employs TRBV10-3 and TRBJ2-3; 9 nucleotides align to TRBD1. This CDR3 has 15 residues. Per the germline V gene, CDR1 is ENHRY and CDR2 is SYGVKD. J lost 1 base, V lost 6 bases, and 5 bases had no gene match. CDR3 amino acids: CAIRGQGSGTDTQYF. The DNA of the CDR3 is TGTGCCATCAGGGGACAGGGCAGCGGCACAGATACGCAGTATTTT.

The chain is built from TRBV19 and TRBJ2-3; 11 positions agree with TRBD2. The CDR3 totals 17 residues. From germline, CDR1 is LNHDA and CDR2 SQIVND (reference sequence). The J segment lost 4 bases and the V segment lost 2 bases, leaving 8 bases of the junction unmatched. CDR3 sequence reads: CASSIIAGGPPADTQYF. DNA of the CDR3: TGTGCCAGTAGTATAATAGCGGGAGGGCCACCAGCAGATACGCAGTATTTT.

The chain is built from TRBV7-2 and TRBJ2-7; unclear D gene. V dropped 2 bases and J dropped 7 bases, with 9 bases sitting between them. Per the germline V gene, CDR1 is SGHTA and CDR2 is FQGNSA. The CDR3 is 12 amino acids. This CDR3 is CASSLIGFEQYF. The CDR3 nucleotides are TGTGCCAGCAGCTTAATTGGGTTTGAGCAGTACTTC. Full variable domain (rest looked up from reference TRBV7-2 and TRBJ2-7): GAGVSQSPSNKVTEKGKDVELRCDPISGHTALYWYRQSLGQGLEFLIYFQGNSAPDKSGLPSDRFSAERTGGSVSTLTIQRTQQEDSAVYLCASSLIGFEQYFGPGTRLTVT.

This chain connects TRBV3-1 to TRBJ2-2; perhaps TRBD2 as D (5 bases). CDR3 length: 13 amino acids. Germline CDR1 and CDR2: LGHDT and YNNKEL (reference sequence). With 5 bases removed from V and 6 bases from J, the gap between germline ends came to 10 bases. CDR3: CASSKSRAGELFF. The CDR3 DNA sequence: TGTGCCAGCAGCAAATCGCGGGCCGGGGAGCTGTTTTTT.

This rearrangement joins TRBV11-2 to TRBJ1-2; tentative D call: TRBD1 (5 bases). CDR1 is SGHAT and CDR2 is FQNNGV in the germline V gene. Trimming took off 0 bases at V and 6 bases at J, with 17 bases between the two ends. The CDR3 is made up of 16 amino acids. In nucleotides, the CDR3 is TGTGCCAGCAGCTTAGAGGAAACAGGTTCGAGGAATGGCTACACCTTC. It codes for CASSLEETGSRNGYTF.

Ten or more counts support this clonotype. The rearrangement uses TRBV11-2 and TRBJ2-3; D might be TRBD1 or TRBD2, each matching 6 bases. Germline V gives CDR1 SGHAT, CDR2 FQNNGV. V was shortened by 5 bases and J by 0 bases, with 21 bases between the two germline ends. This CDR3 spans 18 amino acids. The CDR3 DNA reads TGTGCCAGCAGCCTGTTCCGGGGGCTAGCCGGGAGCACAGATACGCAGTATTTT. Encoded protein: CASSLFRGLAGSTDTQYF.

The chain uses TRBV15 and TRBJ1-5; D ambiguous. Germline loops: CDR1 LNHNV, CDR2 YYDKDF (reference sequence). V was trimmed by 0 bases and J by 1 base, leaving 4 bases between them. This CDR3 comprises 14 residues. The CDR3 region is CATSRDYSNQPQHF. The CDR3 DNA reads as TGTGCCACCAGCAGAGATTACAGCAATCAGCCCCAGCATTTT.

This clonotype was seen only a few times. CDR3 in amino acids: CASSEQRGRSGELFF. In DNA, the CDR3 is TGTGCCAGCAGCGAACAACGCGGGAGGTCCGGGGAGCTGTTTTTT. The chain couples TRBV7-9 to TRBJ2-2; 8 bases line up with TRBD2. V shed 5 bases and J 6 bases; nucleotides not matched to a gene: 8. The germline V gene has CDR1 SEHNR and CDR2 FQNEAQ (reference sequence). CDR3 size: 15 residues.

DNA for the CDR3: TGCAGTGCTAGAGATCGGGCCTATCTCGATGAGAATGAGCAGTTCTTC. Amino acids: CSARDRAYLDENEQFF. The gene calls are TRBV20-1 and TRBJ2-1, with D hard to call. Per germline, CDR1 DFQATT and CDR2 SNEGSKA (reference sequence). There are 16 residues in the CDR3. The V and J ends lost 0 bases and 7 bases respectively, with 19 bases between them.

This clonotype occurred a few times. This rearrangement joins TRBV19 to TRBJ2-1; TRBD1 is a possible D gene (5 bases). Per germline, CDR1 LNHDA and CDR2 SQIVND (reference sequence). The CDR3 length is 13 residues. V dropped 8 bases and J dropped 10 bases, with 18 bases sitting between them. CDR3 amino acids: CASGEWGLREQFF. DNA of the CDR3: TGTGCCAGTGGCGAATGGGGCCTGAGGGAGCAGTTCTTC. The full variable domain, completed using reference TRBV19 and TRBJ2-1, is DGGITQSPKYLFRKEGQNVTLSCEQNLNHDAMYWYRQDPGQGLRLIYYSQIVNDFQKGDIAEGYSVSREKKESFPLTVTSAQKNPTAFYLCASGEWGLREQFFGPGTRLTVL.

This clonotype was detected a few times. The chain couples TRBV7-7 to TRBJ2-2; no firm D call. Germline V gives CDR1 SSHAT, CDR2 FNYEAQ (reference sequence). Between the trimmed V and J ends, which lost 5 bases and 5 bases, there was a span of 12 bases. The CDR3 totals 14 residues. The CDR3 protein is CASSARLGTGELFF. The CDR3 DNA sequence: TGTGCCAGCAGCGCTAGGCTAGGGACCGGGGAGCTGTTTTTT.

The chain joins TRBV7-8 to TRBJ2-7, with 7 bases matching TRBD1. Germline V lookup: CDR1 SGHVS, CDR2 FQNEAQ. CDR3 length: 16 residues. V shed 2 bases and J 3 bases; nucleotides not matched to a gene: 10. In nucleotides, the CDR3 is TGTGCCAGCAGCTTAATCTTCGGACAGGTGAACTACGAGCAGTACTTC. Encoded protein: CASSLIFGQVNYEQYF.

J is TRBJ2-1 and V is TRBV5-6; the D is unclear. The CDR3 runs to 16 residues. Germline V gene lookup returns CDR1 SGHDT and CDR2 YYEEEE. V was trimmed by 4 bases and J by 4 bases, leaving 18 bases between them. CDR3 DNA: TGTGCCAGCAGCAGCAGGCCTCTAGTAGGATACAATGAGCAGTTCTTC. Amino acid sequence: CASSSRPLVGYNEQFF.